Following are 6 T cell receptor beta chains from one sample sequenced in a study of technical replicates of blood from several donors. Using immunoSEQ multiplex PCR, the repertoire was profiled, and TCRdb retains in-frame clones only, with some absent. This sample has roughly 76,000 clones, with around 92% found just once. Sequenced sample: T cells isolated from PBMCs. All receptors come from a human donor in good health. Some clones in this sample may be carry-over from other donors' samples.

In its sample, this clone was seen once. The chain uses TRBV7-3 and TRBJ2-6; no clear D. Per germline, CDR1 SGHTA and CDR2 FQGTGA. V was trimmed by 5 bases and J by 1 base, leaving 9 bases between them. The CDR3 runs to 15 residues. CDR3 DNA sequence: TGTGCCAGCAGCGTAGACATATCTGGGGCCAACGTCCTGACTTTC. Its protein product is CASSVDISGANVLTF.

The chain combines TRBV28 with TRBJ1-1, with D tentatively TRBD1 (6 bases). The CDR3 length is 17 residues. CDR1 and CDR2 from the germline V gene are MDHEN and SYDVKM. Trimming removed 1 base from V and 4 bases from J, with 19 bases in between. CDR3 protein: CASSLFRGPGMSTEAFF. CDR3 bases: TGTGCCAGCAGTTTATTCAGGGGTCCGGGGATGAGCACTGAAGCTTTCTTT.

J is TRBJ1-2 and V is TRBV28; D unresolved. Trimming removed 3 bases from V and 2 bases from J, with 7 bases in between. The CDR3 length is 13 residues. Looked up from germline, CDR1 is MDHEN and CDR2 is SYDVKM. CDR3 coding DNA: TGTGCCAGCAGTTTCGGAGGGAACTATGGCTACACCTTC. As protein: CASSFGGNYGYTF.

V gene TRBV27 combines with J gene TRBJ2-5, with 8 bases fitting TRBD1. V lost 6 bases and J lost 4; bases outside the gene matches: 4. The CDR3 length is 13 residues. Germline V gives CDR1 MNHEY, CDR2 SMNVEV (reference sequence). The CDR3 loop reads CASRPGGPETQYF. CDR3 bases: TGTGCCAGCAGACCAGGGGGCCCAGAGACCCAGTACTTC.

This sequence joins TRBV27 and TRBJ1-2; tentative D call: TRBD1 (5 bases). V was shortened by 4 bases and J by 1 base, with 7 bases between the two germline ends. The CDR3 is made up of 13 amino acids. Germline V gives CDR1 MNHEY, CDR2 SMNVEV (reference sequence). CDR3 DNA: TGTGCCAGCAGTTGGGGCTTTAACTATGGCTACACCTTC. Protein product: CASSWGFNYGYTF.

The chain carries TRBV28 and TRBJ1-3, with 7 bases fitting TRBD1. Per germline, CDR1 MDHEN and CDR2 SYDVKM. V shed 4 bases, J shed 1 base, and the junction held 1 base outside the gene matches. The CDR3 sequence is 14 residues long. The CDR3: CASSSGQSGNTIYF. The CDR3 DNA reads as TGTGCCAGCAGTTCGGGACAGTCTGGAAACACCATATATTTT.